The 9 T cell receptor beta chains given below trace back to one sample, sequenced in a study of T cell repertoires in cytomegalovirus infection. A single record per CDR3 protein comes from TCRdb applying MiXCR to the reads. The sample lists some 590,000 distinct CDR3 sequences, around 40% occurring once. Their specific antigens are unknown. The source material was cultured PBMCs, sampled from culture after CMV antigen stimulation. The source of these receptors is a human donor in good health (CMV status not recorded). Some clones in this sample may be carry-over from other donors' samples.

The chain uses TRBV10-3 and TRBJ2-7, with D hard to call. From germline, CDR1 is ENHRY and CDR2 SYGVKD. Between the trimmed V and J ends, which lost 10 bases and 5 bases, there was a span of 18 bases. This CDR3 region has 13 residues. For the CDR3, the DNA is TGTGCCACCTTAAATGGGCCATGGGACGAGCAGTACTTC. It yields the protein CATLNGPWDEQYF.

V is TRBV20-1 and J is TRBJ1-1, with D hard to call. In germline, CDR1 is DFQATT, CDR2 SNEGSKA (reference sequence). This CDR3 region has 13 residues. Trimming stripped 2 bases from V and 3 bases from J, with 10 bases between. The CDR3 coding sequence is TGCAGTGCTAGATGGGCAGCCGACACTGAAGCTTTCTTT. This encodes CSARWAADTEAFF.

The rearrangement links TRBV20-1 to TRBJ1-3; TRBD1 matches 7 bases. The CDR3 is made up of 16 amino acids. Germline CDR1 reads DFQATT; CDR2 reads SNEGSKA (reference sequence). V shed 6 bases, J shed 4 bases, and the junction held 15 bases outside the gene matches. The CDR3 coding sequence is TGCAGTGCCGTACCCAACCCAGGGGGATCAGGAAACACCATATATTTT. Its translation: CSAVPNPGGSGNTIYF.

This clonotype has only a few counts. The genes are TRBV7-9 and TRBJ1-1; D not certain. Germline-derived CDR1 and CDR2 are SEHNR and FQNEAQ (reference sequence). Trimming removed 0 bases from V and 0 bases from J, with 8 bases in between. The CDR3 extends over 15 amino acids. As DNA, the CDR3 is TGTGCCAGCAGCTTAGCGGACGGCGTGAACACTGAAGCTTTCTTT. Its protein product is CASSLADGVNTEAFF.

The chain joins TRBV7-2 to TRBJ2-5, with 10 bases fitting TRBD2. V shed 3 bases and J 4 bases; nucleotides not matched to a gene: 5. Looked up from germline, CDR1 is SGHTA and CDR2 is FQGNSA. The CDR3 totals 15 residues. This CDR3 is CASSFKREGGETQYF. CDR3 coding DNA: TGTGCCAGCAGCTTCAAGCGGGAGGGCGGAGAGACCCAGTACTTC.

The chain combines TRBV5-4 with TRBJ2-5; weak D call: TRBD1 (6 bases). From germline, CDR1 is SGHNT and CDR2 YYREEE (reference sequence). V lost 5 bases to trimming and J lost 2 bases, with 13 bases between them. The CDR3 sequence is 14 residues long. CDR3 amino acids: CASRDSYLQETQYF. The CDR3, as DNA: TGTGCCAGCAGGGACAGCTACTTACAAGAGACCCAGTACTTC.

This rearrangement joins TRBV12-3 or TRBV12-4 to TRBJ2-4; possibly TRBD2 for D (5 bases). Between the trimmed V and J ends, which lost 3 bases and 16 bases, there was a span of 16 bases. The CDR3 length is 12 residues. DNA for the CDR3: TGTGCCAGCAGTTTTTCGGGAACCCTTAATTACTTC. The encoded protein is CASSFSGTLNYF.

This clonotype was observed at least ten times. V is TRBV7-8 and J is TRBJ1-5; perhaps TRBD1 as D (5 bases). The germline CDR1 and CDR2 sequences are SGHVS and FQNEAQ. CDR3 length: 16 residues. Trimming shortened V by 5 bases and J by 5 bases, and 19 bases separated the two germline ends. The CDR3 region is CASSLRGGRDDQPQHF. DNA of the CDR3: TGTGCCAGCAGCCTCCGCGGCGGCAGGGATGATCAGCCCCAGCATTTT.

This chain joins TRBV7-9 and TRBJ1-6; D call uncertain. V lost 5 bases to trimming and J lost 7 bases, with 18 bases between them. From germline, CDR1 is SEHNR and CDR2 FQNEAQ (reference sequence). The CDR3 is made up of 16 amino acids. The DNA for the CDR3 is TGTGCCAGCAGCCACGAACTTGGGTCTGGCAATTCACCCCTCCACTTT. This gives the protein CASSHELGSGNSPLHF.